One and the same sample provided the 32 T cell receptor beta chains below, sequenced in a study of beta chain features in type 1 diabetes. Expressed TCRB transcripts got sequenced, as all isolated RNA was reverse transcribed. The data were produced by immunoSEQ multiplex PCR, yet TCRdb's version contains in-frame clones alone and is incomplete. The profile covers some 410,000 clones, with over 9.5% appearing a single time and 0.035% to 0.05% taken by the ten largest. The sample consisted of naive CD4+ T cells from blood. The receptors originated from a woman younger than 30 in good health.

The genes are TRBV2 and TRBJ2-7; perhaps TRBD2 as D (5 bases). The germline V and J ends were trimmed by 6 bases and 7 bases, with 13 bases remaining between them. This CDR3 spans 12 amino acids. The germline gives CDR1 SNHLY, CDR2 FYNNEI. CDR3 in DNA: TGTGCCAGCAGGGAGGTAGCGAGAGAGCAGTACTTC. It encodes CASREVAREQYF. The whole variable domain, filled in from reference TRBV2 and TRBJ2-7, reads EPEVTQTPSHQVTQMGQEVILRCVPISNHLYFYWYRQILGQKVEFLVSFYNNEISEKSEIFDDQFSVERPDGSNFTLKIRSTKLEDSAMYFCASREVAREQYFGPGTRLTVT.

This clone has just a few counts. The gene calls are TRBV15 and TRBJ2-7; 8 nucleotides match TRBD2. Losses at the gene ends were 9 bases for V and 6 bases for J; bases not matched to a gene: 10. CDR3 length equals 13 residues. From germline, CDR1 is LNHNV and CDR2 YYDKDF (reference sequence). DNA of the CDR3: TGTGCCACAGGGAGCGGGAGCCTGGGCGAGCAGTACTTC. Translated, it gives CATGSGSLGEQYF.

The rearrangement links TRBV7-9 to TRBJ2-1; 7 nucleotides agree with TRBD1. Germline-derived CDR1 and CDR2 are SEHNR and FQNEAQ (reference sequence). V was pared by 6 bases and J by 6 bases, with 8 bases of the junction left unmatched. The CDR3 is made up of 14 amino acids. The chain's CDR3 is CASRPQGQLNEQFF. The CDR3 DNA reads TGTGCCAGCAGACCTCAGGGACAGCTCAATGAGCAGTTCTTC.

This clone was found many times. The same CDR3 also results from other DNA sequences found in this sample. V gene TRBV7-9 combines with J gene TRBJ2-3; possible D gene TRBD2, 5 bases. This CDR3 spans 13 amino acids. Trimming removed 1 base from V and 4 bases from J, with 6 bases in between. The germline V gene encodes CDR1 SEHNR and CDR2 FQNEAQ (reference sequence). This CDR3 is CASSLGGADTQYF. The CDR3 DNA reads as TGTGCCAGCAGCTTAGGGGGAGCAGATACGCAGTATTTT.

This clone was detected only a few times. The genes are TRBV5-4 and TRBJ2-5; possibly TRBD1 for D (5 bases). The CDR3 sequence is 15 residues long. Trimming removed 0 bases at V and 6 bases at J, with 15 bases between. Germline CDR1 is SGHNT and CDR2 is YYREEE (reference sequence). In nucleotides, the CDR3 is TGTGCCAGCAGCTTGGTGGCAGGGTACAAGCAGACCCAGTACTTC. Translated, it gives CASSLVAGYKQTQYF.

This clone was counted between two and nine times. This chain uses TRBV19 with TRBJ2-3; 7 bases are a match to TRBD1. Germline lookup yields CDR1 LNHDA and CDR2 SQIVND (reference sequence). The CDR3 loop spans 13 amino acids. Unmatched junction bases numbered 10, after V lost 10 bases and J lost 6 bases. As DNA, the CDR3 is TGTGCCACCTCGGACAGGTGGAAGGATACGCAGTATTTT. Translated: CATSDRWKDTQYF.

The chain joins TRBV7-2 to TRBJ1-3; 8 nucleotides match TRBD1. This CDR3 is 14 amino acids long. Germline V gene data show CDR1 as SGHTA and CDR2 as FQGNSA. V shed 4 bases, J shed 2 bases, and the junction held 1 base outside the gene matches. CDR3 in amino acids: CASSSDRAGNTIYF. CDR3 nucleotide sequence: TGTGCCAGCAGCTCGGACAGGGCTGGAAACACCATATATTTT.

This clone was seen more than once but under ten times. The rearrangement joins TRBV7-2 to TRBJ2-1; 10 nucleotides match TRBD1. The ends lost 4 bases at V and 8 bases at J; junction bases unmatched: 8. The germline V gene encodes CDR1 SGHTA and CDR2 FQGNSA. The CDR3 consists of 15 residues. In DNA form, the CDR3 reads TGTGCCAGCAGCTCCCGGGACAGGGGACGGGATGAGCAGTTCTTC. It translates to CASSSRDRGRDEQFF.

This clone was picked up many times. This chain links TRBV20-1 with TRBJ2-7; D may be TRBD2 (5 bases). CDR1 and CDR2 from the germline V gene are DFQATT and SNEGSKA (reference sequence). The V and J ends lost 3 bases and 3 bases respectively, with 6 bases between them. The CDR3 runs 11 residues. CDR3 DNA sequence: TGCAGTGCTAGTAGCGTCTACGAGCAGTACGTC. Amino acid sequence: CSASSVYEQYV.

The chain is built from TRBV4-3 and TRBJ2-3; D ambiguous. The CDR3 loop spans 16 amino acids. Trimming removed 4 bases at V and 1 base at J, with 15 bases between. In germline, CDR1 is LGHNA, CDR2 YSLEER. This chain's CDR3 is CASSRLPGRGTDTQYF. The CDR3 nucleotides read TGCGCCAGCAGCCGCCTACCCGGGCGAGGCACAGATACGCAGTATTTT.

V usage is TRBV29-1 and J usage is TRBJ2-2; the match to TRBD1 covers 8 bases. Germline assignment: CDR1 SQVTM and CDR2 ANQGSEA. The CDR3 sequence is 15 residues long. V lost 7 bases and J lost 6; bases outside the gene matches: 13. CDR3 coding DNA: TGCAGCGCCAGACAGGGGCCCTCTTGGGCCGGGGAGCTGTTTTTT. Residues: CSARQGPSWAGELFF.

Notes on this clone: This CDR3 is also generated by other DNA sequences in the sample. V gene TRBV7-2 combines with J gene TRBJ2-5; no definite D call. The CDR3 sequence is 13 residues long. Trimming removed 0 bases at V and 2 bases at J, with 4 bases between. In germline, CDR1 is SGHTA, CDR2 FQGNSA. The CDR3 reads CASSLAVQETQYF. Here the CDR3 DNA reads TGTGCCAGCAGCTTAGCAGTACAAGAGACCCAGTACTTC.

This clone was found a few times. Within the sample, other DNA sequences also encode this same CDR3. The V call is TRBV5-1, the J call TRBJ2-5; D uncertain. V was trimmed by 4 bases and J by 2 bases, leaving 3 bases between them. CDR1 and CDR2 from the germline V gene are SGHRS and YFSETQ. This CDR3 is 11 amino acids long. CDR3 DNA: TGCGCCAGCAGCCTTCAAGAGACCCAGTACTTC. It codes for CASSLQETQYF.

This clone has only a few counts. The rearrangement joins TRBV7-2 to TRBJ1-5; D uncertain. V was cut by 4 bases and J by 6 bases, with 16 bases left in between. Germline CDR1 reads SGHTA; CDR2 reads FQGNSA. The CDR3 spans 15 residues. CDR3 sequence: CASSSTSAVGQPQHF. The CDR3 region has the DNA TGTGCCAGCAGCTCGACAAGTGCCGTTGGTCAGCCCCAGCATTTT.

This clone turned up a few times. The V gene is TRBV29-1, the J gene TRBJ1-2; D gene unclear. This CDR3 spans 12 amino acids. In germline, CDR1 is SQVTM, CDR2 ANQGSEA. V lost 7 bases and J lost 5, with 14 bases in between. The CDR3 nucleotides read TGCAGCGCCTACCTCTTTGGTTATGGCTACACCTTC. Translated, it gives CSAYLFGYGYTF.

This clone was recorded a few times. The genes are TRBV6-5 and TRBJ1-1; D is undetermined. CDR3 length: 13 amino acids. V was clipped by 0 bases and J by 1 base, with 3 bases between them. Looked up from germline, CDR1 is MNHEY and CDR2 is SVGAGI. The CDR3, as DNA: TGTGCCAGCAGTTACTCACAGAACACTGAAGCTTTCTTT. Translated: CASSYSQNTEAFF.

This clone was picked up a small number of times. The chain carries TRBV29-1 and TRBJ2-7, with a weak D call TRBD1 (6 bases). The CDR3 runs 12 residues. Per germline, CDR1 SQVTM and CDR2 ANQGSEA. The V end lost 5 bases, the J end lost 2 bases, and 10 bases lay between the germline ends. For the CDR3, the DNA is TGCAGCGTTTCTTGGACAGCCTACGAGCAGTACTTC. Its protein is CSVSWTAYEQYF.

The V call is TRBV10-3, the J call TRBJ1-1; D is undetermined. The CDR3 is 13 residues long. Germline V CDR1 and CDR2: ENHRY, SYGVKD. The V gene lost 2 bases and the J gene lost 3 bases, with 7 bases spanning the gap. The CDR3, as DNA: TGTGCCATCAGTGAGGGCCGGGACACTGAAGCTTTCTTT. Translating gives CAISEGRDTEAFF.

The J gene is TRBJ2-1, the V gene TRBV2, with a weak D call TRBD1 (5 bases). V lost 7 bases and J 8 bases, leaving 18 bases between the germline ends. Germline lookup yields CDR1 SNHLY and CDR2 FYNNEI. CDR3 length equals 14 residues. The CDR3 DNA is TGTGCCAGCAAGTTAAGCCAGGGTGCCGATGAGCAGTTCTTC. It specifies CASKLSQGADEQFF.

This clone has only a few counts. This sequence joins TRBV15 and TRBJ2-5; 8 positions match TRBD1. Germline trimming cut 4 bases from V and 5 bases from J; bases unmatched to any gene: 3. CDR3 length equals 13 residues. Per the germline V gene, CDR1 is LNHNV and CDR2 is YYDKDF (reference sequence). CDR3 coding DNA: TGTGCCACCAGCACAGGGGGCAGGGAGACCCAGTACTTC. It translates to CATSTGGRETQYF.

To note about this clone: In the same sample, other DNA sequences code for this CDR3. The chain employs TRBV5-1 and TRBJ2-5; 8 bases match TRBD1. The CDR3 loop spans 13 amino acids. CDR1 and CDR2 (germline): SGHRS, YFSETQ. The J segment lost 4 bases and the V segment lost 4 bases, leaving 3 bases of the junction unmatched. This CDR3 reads CASSLGQGETQYF. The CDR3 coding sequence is TGCGCCAGCAGCCTAGGACAGGGAGAGACCCAGTACTTC. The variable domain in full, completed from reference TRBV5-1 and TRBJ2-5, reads KAGVTQTPRYLIKTRGQQVTLSCSPISGHRSVSWYQQTPGQGLQFLFEYFSETQRNKGNFPGRFSGRQFSNSRSEMNVSTLELGDSALYLCASSLGQGETQYFGPGTRLLVL.

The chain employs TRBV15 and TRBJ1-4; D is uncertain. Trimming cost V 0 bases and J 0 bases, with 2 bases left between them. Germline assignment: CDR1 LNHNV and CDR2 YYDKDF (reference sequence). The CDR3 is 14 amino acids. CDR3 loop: CATSRDATNEKLFF. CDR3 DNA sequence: TGTGCCACCAGCAGAGATGCAACTAATGAAAAACTGTTTTTT.

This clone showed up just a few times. This CDR3 reads CASSSMGNTEAFF. The CDR3 region has the DNA TGTGCCAGCAGTTCAATGGGGAACACTGAAGCTTTCTTT. The chain combines TRBV6-6 with TRBJ1-1; D not certain. CDR1 is MNHNY and CDR2 is SVGAGI in the germline V gene (reference sequence). There are 13 residues in the CDR3. V was trimmed by 4 bases and J by 1 base, leaving 7 bases between them.

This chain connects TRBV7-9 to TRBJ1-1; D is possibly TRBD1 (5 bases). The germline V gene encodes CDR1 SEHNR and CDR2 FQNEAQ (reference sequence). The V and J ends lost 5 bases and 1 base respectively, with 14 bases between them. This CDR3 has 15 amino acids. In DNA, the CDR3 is TGTGCCAGCAGCCTACTCTACACAGGGAACACTGAAGCTTTCTTT. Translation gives CASSLLYTGNTEAFF.

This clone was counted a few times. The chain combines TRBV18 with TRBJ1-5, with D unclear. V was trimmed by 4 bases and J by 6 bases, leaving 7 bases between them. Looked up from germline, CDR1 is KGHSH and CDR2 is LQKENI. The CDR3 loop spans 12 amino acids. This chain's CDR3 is CASSQDVQPQHF. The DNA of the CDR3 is TGTGCCAGCTCACAAGATGTTCAGCCCCAGCATTTT.

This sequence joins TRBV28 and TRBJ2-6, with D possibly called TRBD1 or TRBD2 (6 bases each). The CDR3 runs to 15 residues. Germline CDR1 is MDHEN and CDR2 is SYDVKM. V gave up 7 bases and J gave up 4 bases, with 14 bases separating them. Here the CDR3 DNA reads TGTGCCAGCACTGACCCGGGGGCCGGGGCCAACGTCCTGACTTTC. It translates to CASTDPGAGANVLTF.

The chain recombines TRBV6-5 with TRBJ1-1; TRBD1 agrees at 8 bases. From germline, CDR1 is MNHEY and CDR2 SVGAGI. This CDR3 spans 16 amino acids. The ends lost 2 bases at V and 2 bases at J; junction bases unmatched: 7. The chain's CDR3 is CASSYLPDRVNTEAFF. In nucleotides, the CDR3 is TGTGCCAGCAGTTACCTGCCGGACAGGGTAAACACTGAAGCTTTCTTT.

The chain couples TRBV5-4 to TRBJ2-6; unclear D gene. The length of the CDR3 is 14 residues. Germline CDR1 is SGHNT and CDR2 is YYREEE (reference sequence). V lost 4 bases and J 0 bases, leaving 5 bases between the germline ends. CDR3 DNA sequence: TGTGCCAGCAGCCGTTTCTCTGGGGCCAACGTCCTGACTTTC. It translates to CASSRFSGANVLTF.

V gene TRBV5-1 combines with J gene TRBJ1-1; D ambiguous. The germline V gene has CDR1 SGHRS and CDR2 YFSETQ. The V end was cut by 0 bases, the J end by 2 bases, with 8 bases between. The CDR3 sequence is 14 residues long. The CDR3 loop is CASSLGSRNTEAFF. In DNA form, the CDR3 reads TGCGCCAGCAGCTTGGGCAGTAGAAACACTGAAGCTTTCTTT.

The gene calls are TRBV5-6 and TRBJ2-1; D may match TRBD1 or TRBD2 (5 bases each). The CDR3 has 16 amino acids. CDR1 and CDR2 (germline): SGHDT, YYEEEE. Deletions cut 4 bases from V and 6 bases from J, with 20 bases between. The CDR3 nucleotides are TGTGCCAGCAGCACGGATTGGGGGAGAATCCCCAATGAGCAGTTCTTC. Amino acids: CASSTDWGRIPNEQFF.

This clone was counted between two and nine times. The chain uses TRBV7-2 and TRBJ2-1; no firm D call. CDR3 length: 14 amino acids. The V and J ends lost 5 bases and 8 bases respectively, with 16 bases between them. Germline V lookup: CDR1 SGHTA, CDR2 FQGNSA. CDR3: CASSHNRRPDEQFF. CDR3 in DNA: TGTGCCAGCAGCCACAACCGTCGGCCTGATGAGCAGTTCTTC.

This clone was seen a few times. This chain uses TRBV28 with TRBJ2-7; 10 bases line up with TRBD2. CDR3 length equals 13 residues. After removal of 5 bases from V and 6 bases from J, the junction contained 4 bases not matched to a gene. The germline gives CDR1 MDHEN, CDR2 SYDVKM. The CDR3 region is CASSRTSGREQYV. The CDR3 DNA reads TGTGCCAGCAGTCGGACTAGCGGCCGCGAGCAGTACGTC.